This T cell receptor (beta chain) stems from a study of human T cells and chemical hapten exposure. This clonotype appeared a few times. The antigen is not known. Trimming at V came to 2 bases and at J to 4 bases, leaving 7 bases not matched to a gene. Germline CDR1 SGHDN, CDR2 FVKESK. This CDR3 has 15 amino acids. A single record per CDR3 protein comes from TCRdb applying MiXCR to the RACE reads. The table lists approximately 370,000 distinct CDR3 sequences, 5% to 6.5% of them singletons, with under 9.5% in the top ten. General observations from the study: High-frequency TCRs, those above 1 in 1000, stayed the same after DPC sensitization.

The sample's time point: pre-sensitization, week 0. The sample's treatment: therapeutic diphenylcyclopropenone sensitization with weekly scalp DPC. This clonotype originated in a woman under 30 with alopecia areata. Some clones in this sample may be carry-over from other donors' samples. This rearrangement joins TRBV14 to TRBJ1-2; 7 nucleotides match TRBD1. Sequencing was performed on whole blood, taken in connection with sensitization to the hapten diphenylcyclopropenone (DPC). The CDR3: CASSQYRDRSYGYTF. The CDR3, as DNA: TGTGCCAGCAGCCAATACCGGGACAGATCCTATGGCTACACCTTC.